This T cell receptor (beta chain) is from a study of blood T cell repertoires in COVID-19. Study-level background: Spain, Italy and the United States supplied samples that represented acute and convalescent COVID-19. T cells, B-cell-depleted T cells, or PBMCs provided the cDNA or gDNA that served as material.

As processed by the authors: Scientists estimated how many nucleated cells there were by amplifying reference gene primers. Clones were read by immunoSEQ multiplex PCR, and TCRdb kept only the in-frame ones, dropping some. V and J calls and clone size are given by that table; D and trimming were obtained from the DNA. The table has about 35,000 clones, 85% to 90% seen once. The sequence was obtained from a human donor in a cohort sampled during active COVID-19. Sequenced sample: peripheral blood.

As DNA, the CDR3 is TGTGCCAGCAGTCACGGGGTGAATGAGCAGTTCTTC. Translating gives CASSHGVNEQFF. The chain joins TRBV12-3 or TRBV12-4 to TRBJ2-1, with D possibly matching TRBD2 (5 bases). The CDR3 extends over 12 amino acids. V lost 5 bases to trimming and J lost 7 bases, with 9 bases between them.